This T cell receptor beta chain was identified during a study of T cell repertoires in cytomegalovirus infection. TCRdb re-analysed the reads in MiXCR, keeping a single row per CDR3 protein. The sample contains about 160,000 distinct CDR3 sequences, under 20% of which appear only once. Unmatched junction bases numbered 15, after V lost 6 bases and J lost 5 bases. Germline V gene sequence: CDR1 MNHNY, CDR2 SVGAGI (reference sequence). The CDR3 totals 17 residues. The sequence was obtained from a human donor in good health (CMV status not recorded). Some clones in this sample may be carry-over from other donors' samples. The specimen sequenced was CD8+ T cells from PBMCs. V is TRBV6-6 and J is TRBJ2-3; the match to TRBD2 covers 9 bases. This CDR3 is CASRGRSGSSRGDTQYF. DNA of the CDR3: TGTGCCAGCAGGGGTCGTAGCGGGAGCTCAAGGGGAGATACGCAGTATTTT.